The present entry profiles one TCR beta chain with its context. These data originate in a study of T cell changes during pregnancy in multiple sclerosis. Sequencing used immunoSEQ multiplex PCR; TCRdb keeps in-frame clones, though not all of them. The sample shows about 69,000 clones, approximately 91% of them seen only once. V gave up 4 bases and J gave up 8 bases; unmatched junction bases: 7. The CDR3 consists of 14 residues. Germline lookup yields CDR1 LNHDA and CDR2 SQIVND (reference sequence). The specimen comprised peripheral blood, sampled in the third trimester of pregnancy. J is TRBJ2-4 and V is TRBV19; 8 nucleotides match TRBD2. This clonotype was obtained from a female donor with multiple sclerosis, enrolled in a pregnancy study. CDR3 nucleotide sequence: TGTGCCAGTAGTACGGGACTAGTACGAGACATTCAGTACTTC. It is translated as CASSTGLVRDIQYF.